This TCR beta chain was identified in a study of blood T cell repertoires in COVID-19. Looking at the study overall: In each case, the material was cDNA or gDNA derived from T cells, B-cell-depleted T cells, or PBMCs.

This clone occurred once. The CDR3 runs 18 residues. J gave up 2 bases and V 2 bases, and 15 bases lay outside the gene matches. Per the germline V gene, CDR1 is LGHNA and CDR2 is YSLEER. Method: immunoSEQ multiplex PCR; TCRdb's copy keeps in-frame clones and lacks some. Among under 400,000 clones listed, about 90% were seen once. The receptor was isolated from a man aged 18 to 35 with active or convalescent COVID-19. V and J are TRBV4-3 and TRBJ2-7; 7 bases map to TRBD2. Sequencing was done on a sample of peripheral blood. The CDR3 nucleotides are TGCGCCAGCAGCCAAACCGACCGGGTTGCGGGGGTTACCTACGAGCAGTACTTC. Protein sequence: CASSQTDRVAGVTYEQYF.